This T cell receptor beta chain originates from a study of siplizumab effects on memory and regulatory T cells (dated by TCRdb to the late 2010s). Turning to the overall study: The study looked at the effect of siplizumab, an anti-CD2 antibody, on alloreactive T-cell subsets in allogeneic mixed lymphocyte reactions made from human PBMCs. What the research found in general, with its limitations: In reactions with siplizumab, an average of 68.8% of mappable alloreactive CD4+ clones were Treg-derived, compared with about 27% in control reactions. Unstimulated naive T cells appeared to be more diverse than memory T cells, and naive cells seemed to make a substantial contribution to the alloresponse. Sequences below about 10^-5 frequency were poorly captured, so only a minor fraction of alloreactive clones could be mapped to unstimulated subsets. Whether proliferating Tregs from siplizumab cultures actually had suppressive function was not functionally confirmed. About 80-96% of proliferating CD4+ or CD8+ clones could not be given a naive or memory phenotype. The cumulative frequency of alloreactive sequences traceable to unstimulated CD4+ memory T cells was significantly reduced by siplizumab.

The method was the immunoSEQ multiplex PCR assay. Each sample had roughly 100,000 TCR templates assayed by the deep sequencing platform. Genomic DNA extracted from sorted T cells was the material used for TCRbeta CDR3 sequencing. The paper's data handling went like this. The R programming language was used for clonal analysis of the TCRbeta CDR3 data. Comparing unstimulated samples against CFSE-low samples taken after the reaction was how alloreactive CD4+ and CD8+ clones were defined. Regulatory or non-regulatory origin of alloreactive CD4+ clones was assigned by matching sequences to the sorted unstimulated Treg and non-Treg repertoires. TCRdb holds this immuneACCESS table with in-frame rearrangements only. Some clones are missing; in checked studies, unresolved V genes explain under half, and the rest has no known cause. V, J and clone size are those of that table, while D and trimming were read from the DNA. The sample table holds 120,000 or so clones, of which over 85% were seen once. The top ten hold 1% to 1.5% of the sample.

With regard to this clone: The antigen it recognizes is unknown. Nothing much larger sits one base from this clone, and base qualities are not available.

In the germline V gene, CDR1 corresponds to WSHSY and CDR2 to SAAADI. Deletion took 6 bases off V and 7 bases off J, with a span of 17 bases between the germline ends. The CDR3 runs 14 residues from the cysteine to the phenylalanine. Kept here is only the CDR3 DNA, which spans 42 bases and is read in frame from base 1. TCRbeta CDR3 sequencing was performed on sorted unstimulated T cells and on proliferating T cells recovered from mixed lymphocyte reactions. Fresh whole blood from approximately ten HLA-typed healthy donors was used to isolate PBMCs. The V and J genes are TRBV10-2 and TRBJ2-3; there is no confident call for the D gene. The receptor was derived from a human donor in good health. Sample: CD4+ T cells sorted from blood. The base sequence is TGCGCCAGCAGACGGGTCCTGGACGCCAATACGCAGTATTTT. Its coded protein is CASRRVLDANTQYF.